Following are 28 T cell receptor beta chains from one sample sequenced in a study of glioma-infiltrating T cells after dendritic cell vaccination. Here immunoSEQ multiplex PCR was the method, and the copy in TCRdb shows in-frame clones only, minus some. The repertoire includes approximately 91,000 clones, approximately 80% of them detected once, and approximately 2% sits in the top ten. Time point denoted: after dendritic cell vaccination, including at tumor progression/relapse. This material consisted of blood, taken after dendritic cell vaccination. The receptor set was obtained from a human donor with glioblastoma.

The rearrangement uses TRBV7-5 and TRBJ2-7; the table names TRBD2, a call not compared with the DNA. TRBV7-5 is a pseudogene locus. The CDR3 has 19 amino acids. CDR3 bases: TGTGCCAGAAGCTTATCGATTTATGTTGAGCTGGGGGGGCCCTACGAGCAGTACTTC. This sequence encodes CARSLSIYVELGGPYEQYF.

CDR3 in amino acids: CASTPSGGAVHTQYF. CDR3 sequence (DNA): TGTGCCAGTACCCCTAGCGGGGGGGCCGTTCATACGCAGTATTTT. V is TRBV19 and J is TRBJ2-3; 12 bases match TRBD2. The V segment lost 7 bases and the J segment 7 bases; nucleotides outside the gene matches: 9. CDR3 length equals 15 residues. Germline V gene lookup returns CDR1 LNHDA and CDR2 SQIVND (reference sequence).

This chain links TRBV14 with TRBJ2-1; D might be TRBD2 (6 bases). Germline CDR1 reads SGHDN; CDR2 reads FVKESK. The CDR3 has 20 residues. V dropped 0 bases and J dropped 5 bases, with 26 bases sitting between them. In DNA form, the CDR3 reads TGTGCCAGCAGCCAAGATTGGAGGGGTGGGGCTAGCCCCACAAACAATGAGCAGTTCTTC. Its translation: CASSQDWRGGASPTNNEQFF.

The chain combines TRBV5-4 with TRBJ2-2; no definite D call. V lost 3 bases, J lost 2 bases, and 11 bases lay in between. In germline, CDR1 is SGHNT, CDR2 YYREEE (reference sequence). There are 15 residues in the CDR3. The CDR3 DNA is TGTGCCAGCAGCTGGTTATCGGTTAACACCGGGGAGCTGTTTTTT. This encodes CASSWLSVNTGELFF.

This clone was seen just once. The rearrangement links TRBV5-1 to TRBJ1-2; 8 nucleotides agree with TRBD1. CDR3 length equals 16 residues. Germline CDR1 reads SGHRS; CDR2 reads YFSETQ. V was pared by 1 base and J by 3 bases, with 8 bases of the junction left unmatched. The CDR3 bases are TGCGCCAGCAGCTTGCCCTCCGGACAGGGATACTATGGCTACACCTTC. Encoded protein: CASSLPSGQGYYGYTF. Together with reference TRBV5-1 and TRBJ1-2, the CDR3 gives the full variable domain: KAGVTQTPRYLIKTRGQQVTLSCSPISGHRSVSWYQQTPGQGLQFLFEYFSETQRNKGNFPGRFSGRQFSNSRSEMNVSTLELGDSALYLCASSLPSGQGYYGYTFGSGTRLTVV.

The J gene is TRBJ1-2, the V gene TRBV4-1, with TRBD1 identical over 7 bases. CDR1 and CDR2 from the germline V gene are MGHRA and YSYEKL. This CDR3 comprises 13 residues. The trim removed 7 bases at V and 2 bases at J, leaving 4 bases unmatched. The CDR3 region is CASNTGANYGYTF. Written as DNA, the CDR3 is TGCGCCAGCAATACAGGGGCCAACTATGGCTACACCTTC.

J is TRBJ1-5 and V is TRBV6-6; D gene ambiguous. V was trimmed by 6 bases and J by 4 bases, leaving 7 bases between them. The CDR3 totals 12 residues. CDR1 MNHNY and CDR2 SVGAGI come from the germline V gene (reference sequence). The CDR3 loop is CASRSVNQPQHF. The CDR3 region has the DNA TGTGCCAGCAGGTCAGTTAATCAGCCCCAGCATTTT.

This clone has ten or more counts. The rearrangement joins TRBV10-3 to TRBJ2-7, with 9 bases fitting TRBD2. J lost 7 bases, V lost 11 bases, and 15 bases had no gene match. This CDR3 has 14 residues. Germline CDR1 reads ENHRY; CDR2 reads SYGVKD. The CDR3 DNA follows: TGTGCCTCCTCCCCGACTAGCGGAGCTCTAGAGCAGTACTTC. Translation: CASSPTSGALEQYF.

This clone was seen once. V usage is TRBV15 and J usage is TRBJ2-5, with D tentatively TRBD2 (5 bases). This CDR3 comprises 15 residues. Trimming shortened V by 1 base and J by 3 bases, and 12 bases separated the two germline ends. Germline CDR1 LNHNV, CDR2 YYDKDF (reference sequence). The CDR3 DNA reads as TGTGCCACCAGCAGAGCTCCGGAGGTAGAAGAGACCCAGTACTTC. Translated: CATSRAPEVEETQYF.

This clone was seen once. The chain is built from TRBV11-3 and TRBJ2-1, with D perhaps matching TRBD1 (6 bases). V shed 1 base and J shed 7 bases, with 8 bases lying between them. Looked up from germline, CDR1 is SGHNT and CDR2 is YENEEA. The CDR3 extends over 13 amino acids. The DNA for the CDR3 is TGTGCCAGCAGCTTAGGACAGGCAAATGAGCAGTTCTTC. It encodes CASSLGQANEQFF.

The chain has TRBV27 and TRBJ1-4; 9 bases align to TRBD1. Germline CDR1 is MNHEY and CDR2 is SMNVEV (reference sequence). This CDR3 region has 15 residues. The V segment lost 5 bases and the J segment 5 bases; nucleotides outside the gene matches: 6. The CDR3 sequence is CASSAAGTGNEKLFF. The CDR3, as DNA: TGTGCCAGCAGTGCCGCCGGGACAGGGAATGAAAAACTGTTTTTT.

The chain employs TRBV6-5 and TRBJ2-7; 8 nucleotides match TRBD1. This CDR3 has 14 residues. The germline V gene encodes CDR1 MNHEY and CDR2 SVGAGI. The ends lost 4 bases at V and 3 bases at J; junction bases unmatched: 5. The CDR3 DNA follows: TGTGCCAGCAGTTCCCCCGGGACAGGCTACGAGCAGTACTTC. Translated, it gives CASSSPGTGYEQYF.

The chain is built from TRBV2 and TRBJ1-1, with 7 bases that match TRBD1. Looked up from germline, CDR1 is SNHLY and CDR2 is FYNNEI. The CDR3 length is 13 residues. V was clipped by 6 bases and J by 5 bases; unmatched bases: 6. CDR3 sequence reads: CASRGLTGTEAFF. The CDR3 nucleotides read TGTGCCAGCAGAGGGCTGACAGGGACTGAAGCTTTCTTT.

V and J are TRBV13 and TRBJ2-3; 8 bases agree with TRBD2. This CDR3 has 17 residues. Germline V gives CDR1 PRHDT, CDR2 FYEKMQ (reference sequence). V dropped 1 base and J dropped 2; count of bases not matched to a gene: 8. This chain's CDR3 is CASSLVGLAGNTDTQYF. CDR3 sequence (DNA): TGTGCCAGCAGCTTAGTGGGCCTAGCGGGTAACACAGATACGCAGTATTTT.

The chain carries TRBV10-3 and TRBJ2-7; 8 bases fit TRBD1. CDR3 length: 18 amino acids. The J segment lost 0 bases and the V segment lost 4 bases, leaving 14 bases of the junction unmatched. The germline V gene encodes CDR1 ENHRY and CDR2 SYGVKD. CDR3 region: CAISGGGKHRGISYEQYF. CDR3 in DNA: TGTGCCATCAGTGGTGGGGGAAAGCACAGGGGGATCTCCTACGAGCAGTACTTC.

The V and J genes are TRBV29-1 and TRBJ1-1, with D hard to call. The V and J ends lost 4 bases and 1 base respectively, with 10 bases between them. The germline V gene encodes CDR1 SQVTM and CDR2 ANQGSEA. There are 13 residues in the CDR3. Here the CDR3 reads CSVGSPSNTEAFF. DNA of the CDR3: TGCAGCGTTGGGAGTCCGTCGAACACTGAAGCTTTCTTT.

The gene calls are TRBV2 and TRBJ2-3, with 7 bases lining up with TRBD1. Germline loops: CDR1 SNHLY, CDR2 FYNNEI. The CDR3 is 16 residues long. The V and J ends lost 6 bases and 1 base, in that order; junction bases with no gene match: 10. The CDR3 region has the DNA TGTGCCAGCAGGAGACCCCAGGGGGTCGGCACAGATACGCAGTATTTT. Translation gives CASRRPQGVGTDTQYF.

The chain couples TRBV18 to TRBJ1-2; 8 nucleotides line up with TRBD1. This CDR3 region has 16 residues. Germline lookup yields CDR1 KGHSH and CDR2 LQKENI. The J segment lost 1 base and the V segment lost 0 bases, leaving 4 bases of the junction unmatched. This chain's CDR3 is CASSPPYTGGNYGYTF. The DNA of the CDR3 is TGTGCCAGCTCACCACCGTACACAGGGGGTAACTATGGCTACACCTTC.

V usage is TRBV5-4 and J usage is TRBJ2-7, with a possible D match to TRBD1 (6 bases). Germline assignment: CDR1 SGHNT and CDR2 YYREEE (reference sequence). Trimming cost V 4 bases and J 3 bases, with 8 bases left between them. This CDR3 has 12 amino acids. CDR3 loop: CASSKDSYEQYV. The DNA for the CDR3 is TGTGCCAGCAGCAAGGACAGCTACGAGCAGTACGTC.

The J gene is TRBJ1-5, the V gene TRBV6-5; 8 bases align to TRBD1. The CDR3 extends over 15 amino acids. Unmatched junction bases numbered 10, after V lost 8 bases and J lost 4 bases. Looked up from germline, CDR1 is MNHEY and CDR2 is SVGAGI. CDR3 coding DNA: TGTGCCAGCGCTTTGGGCGGACAGGGTAATCAGCCCCAGCATTTT. Encoded protein: CASALGGQGNQPQHF.

This clone has a handful of counts. The genes are TRBV5-1 and TRBJ1-2; the match to TRBD1 covers 7 bases. Germline lookup yields CDR1 SGHRS and CDR2 YFSETQ. V shed 7 bases, J shed 4 bases, and the junction held 10 bases outside the gene matches. The CDR3 has 14 amino acids. DNA of the CDR3: TGCGCCAGCGCTCAATCGGGACAGACCTATGGCTACACCTTC. As protein: CASAQSGQTYGYTF.

The table lists this clone with a count of one. This chain connects TRBV9 to TRBJ2-3; 11 bases are shared with TRBD2. The CDR3 has 22 amino acids. Germline V gives CDR1 SGDLS, CDR2 YYNGEE. J gave up 2 bases and V 0 bases, and 20 bases lay outside the gene matches. The CDR3 reads CASSVGPLVLGGSGGVTDTQYF. For the CDR3, the DNA is TGTGCCAGCAGCGTAGGGCCCCTCGTCCTCGGAGGTAGCGGGGGGGTCACAGATACGCAGTATTTT.

This clone occurred once. V usage is TRBV6-5 and J usage is TRBJ2-7; D is perhaps TRBD2 (5 bases). The CDR3 has 15 residues. V was pared by 0 bases and J by 4 bases, with 13 bases between. Per the germline V gene, CDR1 is MNHEY and CDR2 is SVGAGI. This chain's CDR3 is CASSYSTGERYEQYF. CDR3 DNA: TGTGCCAGCAGTTACTCGACCGGGGAGCGTTACGAGCAGTACTTC.

The rearrangement uses TRBV7-2 and TRBJ2-7; 8 bases align to TRBD1. Trimming at V came to 7 bases and at J to 4 bases, leaving 9 bases not matched to a gene. Germline CDR1 is SGHTA and CDR2 is FQGNSA. CDR3 length equals 14 residues. The CDR3 region has the DNA TGTGCCAGCACAATCGGGACAGGCTCTTACGAGCAGTACTTC. Protein product: CASTIGTGSYEQYF.

The chain carries TRBV18 and TRBJ2-7, with 7 positions matching TRBD1. Germline CDR1 and CDR2: KGHSH and LQKENI. There are 17 residues in the CDR3. V was pared by 6 bases and J by 1 base, with 15 bases of the junction left unmatched. The CDR3, as DNA: TGTGCCAGCTCCCTTGGACAGGACCCCTATGTATCCTACGAGCAGTACGTC. Translating gives CASSLGQDPYVSYEQYV.

J is TRBJ2-1 and V is TRBV14; D is undetermined. Per the germline V gene, CDR1 is SGHDN and CDR2 is FVKESK. V was cut by 4 bases and J by 3 bases, with 7 bases left in between. This CDR3 has 13 residues. The CDR3 spells CASSRPGYNEQFF. DNA of the CDR3: TGTGCCAGCAGCCGGCCGGGCTACAATGAGCAGTTCTTC.

V usage is TRBV2 and J usage is TRBJ1-5, with D possibly matching TRBD1 (5 bases). CDR3 size: 14 residues. Trimming cost V 6 bases and J 5 bases, with 14 bases left between them. CDR1 and CDR2 from the germline V gene are SNHLY and FYNNEI. Written as DNA, the CDR3 is TGTGCCAGCAGCCGGAGGGGCAGTTATCAGCCCCAGCATTTT. It yields the protein CASSRRGSYQPQHF.

This clone was detected only once. This chain links TRBV6-4 with TRBJ2-3; 7 bases map to TRBD1. This CDR3 region has 15 residues. J gave up 4 bases and V 2 bases, and 6 bases lay outside the gene matches. The V gene's germline CDR1 is MRHNA and CDR2 SNTAGT. CDR3 coding DNA: TGTGCCAGCAGTGACGGGGCGACAGGGCCAGATACGCAGTATTTT. This sequence encodes CASSDGATGPDTQYF.